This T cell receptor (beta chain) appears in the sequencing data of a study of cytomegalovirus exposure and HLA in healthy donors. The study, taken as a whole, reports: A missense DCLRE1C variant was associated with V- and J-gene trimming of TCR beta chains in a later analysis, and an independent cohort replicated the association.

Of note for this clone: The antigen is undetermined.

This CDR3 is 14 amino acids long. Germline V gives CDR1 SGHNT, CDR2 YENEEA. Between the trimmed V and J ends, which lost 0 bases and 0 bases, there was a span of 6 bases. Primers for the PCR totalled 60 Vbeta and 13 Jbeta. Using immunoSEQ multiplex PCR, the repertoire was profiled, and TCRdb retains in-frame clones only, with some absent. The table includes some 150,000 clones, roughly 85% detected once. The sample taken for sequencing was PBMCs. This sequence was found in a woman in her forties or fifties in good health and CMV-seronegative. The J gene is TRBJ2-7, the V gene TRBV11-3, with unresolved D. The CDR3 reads CASSLDRYSYEQYF. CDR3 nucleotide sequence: TGTGCCAGCAGCTTAGACAGGTACTCCTACGAGCAGTACTTC.